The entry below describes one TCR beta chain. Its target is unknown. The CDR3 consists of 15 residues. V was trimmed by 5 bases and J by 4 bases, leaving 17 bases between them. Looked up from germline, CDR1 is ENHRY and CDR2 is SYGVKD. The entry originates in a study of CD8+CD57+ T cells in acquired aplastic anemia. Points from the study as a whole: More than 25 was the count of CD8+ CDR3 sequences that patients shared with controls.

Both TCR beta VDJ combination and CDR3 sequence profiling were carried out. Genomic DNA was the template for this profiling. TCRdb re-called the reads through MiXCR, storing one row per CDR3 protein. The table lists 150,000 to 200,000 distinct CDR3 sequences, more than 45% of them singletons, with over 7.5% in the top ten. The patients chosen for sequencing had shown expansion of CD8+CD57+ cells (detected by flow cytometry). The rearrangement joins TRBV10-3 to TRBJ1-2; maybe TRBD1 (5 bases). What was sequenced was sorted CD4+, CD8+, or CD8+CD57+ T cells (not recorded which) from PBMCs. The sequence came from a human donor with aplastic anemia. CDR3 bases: TGTGCCATCAGTTCCTTCGACGGGGCTTCCTATGGCTACACCTTC. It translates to CAISSFDGASYGYTF.